These T cell receptor beta chains were read from a single sample in a study of regulatory dendritic cells for organ transplantation. TCRdb's table, derived via immunoSEQ multiplex PCR, lists solely in-frame clones and lacks some. Altogether under 35,000 clones are present, approximately 81% being singletons, with the ten largest covering roughly 0.4%. The sequenced sample was naive CD8+ T cells from blood. These receptors were taken from a human donor in good health. CDR3s include the opening cysteine and the closing phenylalanine or tryptophan. The D gene is left open where the match is weak. Clone size is stated in some rows and not others, as once, few, many or a class when expanded.

size | D | J | V | CDR3 | DNA
. | TRBD1 | TRBJ1-1 | TRBV25-1 | CASGQGRTEAFF | TGTGCCAGCGGACAGGGAAGGACTGAAGCTTTCTTT
once | TRBD2 | TRBJ2-3 | TRBV7-6 | CASSERGSGGPSTDTQYF | TGTGCCAGCAGCGAACGGGGTAGCGGGGGCCCTAGCACAGATACGCAGTATTTT
. | . | TRBJ1-4 | TRBV19 | CASRVQGSSLNEKLFF | TGTGCCAGTAGGGTACAGGGCTCCTCCCTTAATGAAAAACTGTTTTTT
. | TRBD1 | TRBJ2-7 | TRBV29-1 | CSALPQTGGLDEQYF | TGCAGCGCCCTACCCCAAACAGGGGGTTTAGACGAGCAGTACTTC
once | . | TRBJ2-5 | TRBV5-1 | CASSLGQEIIEQETQYF | TGCGCCAGCAGCTTGGGACAGGAGATCATAGAACAAGAGACCCAGTACTTC
. | TRBD1 | TRBJ2-1 | TRBV7-8 | CASSERQGSYNEQFF | TGTGCCAGCAGCGAGCGACAGGGCTCCTACAATGAGCAGTTCTTC
. | TRBD1 | TRBJ1-6 | TRBV6-1 | CASSETGSSYNSPLHF | TGTGCCAGCAGTGAGACAGGGAGCTCCTATAATTCACCCCTCCACTTT
. | . | TRBJ2-2 | TRBV13 | CASSHPRGRNTGELFF | TGTGCCAGCAGCCACCCCCGCGGGCGGAACACCGGGGAGCTGTTTTTT
. | . | TRBJ2-7 | TRBV6-5 | CASSYSREQYF | TGTGCCAGCAGTTACTCGAGAGAGCAGTACTTC
once | . | TRBJ1-5 | TRBV12-2 | CASRSTARSEEKPQHF | TGTGCAAGTCGCTCCACAGCCCGTAGCGAGGAAAAGCCCCAGCATTTT
. | TRBD2 | TRBJ2-3 | TRBV27 | CASSPIAGGTDTQYF | TGTGCCAGCAGTCCCATAGCGGGGGGCACAGATACGCAGTATTTT
. | TRBD1 | TRBJ1-6 | TRBV6-6 | CASSFTGQANSPLHF | TGTGCCAGCAGTTTTACGGGACAGGCAAATTCACCCCTCCACTTT
once | TRBD2 | TRBJ2-7 | TRBV10-3 | CAITRGTSGIYEQYF | TGTGCCATCACCCGAGGGACTAGCGGAATCTACGAGCAGTACTTC
. | TRBD1 | TRBJ2-7 | TRBV9 | CASSAWDRNYEQYF | TGTGCCAGCAGCGCATGGGACAGAAACTACGAGCAGTACTTC
. | TRBD1 | TRBJ1-1 | TRBV19 | CASSIPRTGGLNTEAFF | TGTGCCAGTAGTATACCTCGGACAGGGGGTTTGAACACTGAAGCTTTCTTT
. | TRBD1 | TRBJ2-5 | TRBV7-9 | CASSPGQGMETQYF | TGTGCCAGCAGCCCGGGACAGGGCATGGAGACCCAGTACTTC
once | TRBD1 | TRBJ2-5 | TRBV5-1 | CASSGDRGPPEETQYF | TGCGCCAGCAGTGGGGACAGGGGGCCCCCAGAGGAGACCCAGTACTTC
. | . | TRBJ2-6 | TRBV7-8 | CASSLVGAHTGANVLTF | TGTGCCAGCAGCTTAGTGGGGGCCCACACTGGGGCCAACGTCCTGACTTTC
. | TRBD1 | TRBJ2-2 | TRBV4-2 | CASSQSGQGADTGELFF | TGTGCCAGCAGCCAATCGGGACAGGGAGCCGACACCGGGGAGCTGTTTTTT
. | TRBD1 | TRBJ1-2 | TRBV10-1 | CAITLQGAIPCGYTF | TGCGCCATCACACTCCAGGGGGCAATCCCCTGTGGCTACACCTTC
. | . | TRBJ1-1 | TRBV29-1 | CSVEVMNTEAFF | TGCAGCGTTGAAGTTATGAACACTGAAGCTTTCTTT
. | . | TRBJ2-7 | TRBV2 | CASSGGLLSSYEQYF | TGTGCCAGCAGCGGCGGACTCCTAAGCTCCTACGAGCAGTACTTC
. | TRBD2 | TRBJ2-3 | TRBV5-6 | CASSFERGVGDTQYF | TGTGCCAGCAGTTTCGAGCGGGGGGTAGGGGATACGCAGTATTTT
once | . | TRBJ2-6 | TRBV9 | CASSVGGSGANVLTF | TGTGCCAGCAGCGTGGGGGGATCTGGGGCCAACGTCCTGACTTTC
. | . | TRBJ1-2 | TRBV7-6 | CASSPDSQGNYGYTF | TGTGCCAGCAGCCCAGACTCACAGGGCAATTATGGCTACACCTTC
. | TRBD1 | TRBJ2-6 | TRBV4-1 | CASSQERPGTGGYGANVLTF | TGCGCCAGCAGCCAAGAACGGCCGGGGACAGGGGGCTATGGGGCCAACGTCCTGACTTTC
. | TRBD2 | TRBJ2-7 | TRBV14 | CASSQLAGSSYEQYF | TGTGCCAGCAGCCAACTAGCGGGGAGCTCCTACGAGCAGTACTTC
. | . | TRBJ2-4 | TRBV2 | CASTRAKNIQYF | TGTGCCAGCACCAGGGCCAAAAACATTCAGTACTTC
. | . | TRBJ2-5 | TRBV6-5 | CASRILATSGTQYF | TGTGCCAGCCGAATCCTAGCGACCTCCGGGACCCAGTACTTC
. | . | TRBJ2-7 | TRBV6-1 | CASSYVYEQYF | TGTGCCAGCAGTTATGTCTACGAGCAGTACTTC
. | . | TRBJ1-5 | TRBV9 | CASSVAHNQPQHF | TGTGCCAGCAGCGTAGCCCACAATCAGCCCCAGCATTTT
. | . | TRBJ1-1 | TRBV4-1 | CASSQDAVMNTEAFF | TGCGCCAGCAGCCAAGACGCAGTCATGAACACTGAAGCTTTCTTT
. | TRBD2 | TRBJ2-3 | TRBV6-5 | CASSRLAGTEDTQYF | TGTGCCAGCAGTCGACTAGCGGGGACGGAAGATACGCAGTATTTT
. | TRBD1 | TRBJ2-7 | TRBV29-1 | CSASDRGAYEQYF | TGCAGCGCCTCAGACAGGGGAGCCTACGAGCAGTACTTC
. | TRBD1 | TRBJ2-7 | TRBV2 | CAFPRTGDNEQYF | TGTGCCTTTCCCCGGACAGGGGACAACGAGCAGTACTTC
. | TRBD2 | TRBJ2-2 | TRBV6-4 | CANTGTSPTGELFF | TGTGCCAACACCGGGACTAGTCCCACCGGGGAGCTGTTTTTT
. | . | TRBJ1-1 | TRBV13 | CASSLRSQGLNTEAFF | TGTGCCAGCAGCTTACGGTCCCAGGGATTGAACACTGAAGCTTTCTTT
once | TRBD1 | TRBJ2-7 | TRBV10-3 | CAIGDRGDPYEQYF | TGTGCCATCGGTGACAGGGGGGATCCCTACGAGCAGTACTTC
once | TRBD1 | TRBJ1-2 | TRBV7-9 | CASSLADREVYGYTF | TGTGCCAGCAGCTTAGCTGACAGGGAAGTCTATGGCTACACCTTC
. | TRBD1 | TRBJ1-1 | TRBV10-3 | CAINEGADEAFF | TGTGCCATCAACGAGGGGGCGGATGAAGCTTTCTTT
. | TRBD1 | TRBJ1-5 | TRBV4-1 | CASSLGQDSNQPQHF | TGCGCCAGCAGTCTAGGACAGGATAGCAATCAGCCCCAGCATTTT
. | TRBD1 | TRBJ2-1 | TRBV27 | CASKLTGDYNEQFF | TGTGCCAGCAAGCTGACAGGGGACTACAATGAGCAGTTCTTC
. | . | TRBJ1-1 | TRBV9 | CASSPGTWNTEAFF | TGTGCCAGCAGCCCCGGGACATGGAACACTGAAGCTTTCTTT
. | . | TRBJ1-2 | TRBV7-9 | CASRDDRTNYGYTF | TGTGCCAGCAGGGACGACAGGACTAACTATGGCTACACCTTC
. | TRBD1 | TRBJ2-7 | TRBV6-1 | CASSVARTGPNYEQYF | TGTGCCAGCAGTGTCGCCCGGACAGGGCCTAACTACGAGCAGTACTTC
. | . | TRBJ2-3 | TRBV6-5 | CASRAGTADTQYF | TGTGCCAGCAGGGCAGGAACAGCAGATACGCAGTATTTT
. | TRBD1 | TRBJ2-7 | TRBV19 | CASTPGQGSSYEQYF | TGTGCCAGTACCCCGGGACAGGGGAGCTCCTACGAGCAGTACTTC
once | . | TRBJ2-5 | TRBV21-1 | CASSKIVVGTSGKLYQETQYF | TGTGCCAGCAGCAAAATCGTTGTTGGGACTAGCGGGAAACTGTACCAAGAGACCCAGTACTTC
. | . | TRBJ2-7 | TRBV5-4 | CASSLSGGCSYEQYF | TGTGCCAGCAGCTTGTCAGGGGGGTGTTCCTACGAGCAGTACTTC
. | TRBD1 | TRBJ1-5 | TRBV19 | CATGQGNQPQHF | TGTGCCACCGGACAGGGAAATCAGCCCCAGCATTTT
. | TRBD2 | TRBJ2-7 | TRBV2 | CASSDRIKTSGGYEQYF | TGTGCCAGCAGTGACCGGATCAAAACTAGCGGGGGCTACGAGCAGTACTTC
. | TRBD1 | TRBJ2-7 | TRBV25-1 | CASSLLAGTGRHEQYF | TGTGCCAGCAGCCTTCTGGCCGGGACAGGGCGGCACGAGCAGTACTTC
. | TRBD1 | TRBJ1-1 | TRBV7-6 | CASSLGTGGNTEAFF | TGTGCCAGCAGCTTAGGGACAGGGGGGAACACTGAAGCTTTCTTT
. | TRBD1 | TRBJ2-7 | TRBV5-6 | CASSLTGATIYEQYF | TGTGCCAGCAGCTTGACAGGGGCCACCATCTACGAGCAGTACTTC
. | . | TRBJ1-3 | TRBV6-1 | CASSEDWTSGNTIYF | TGTGCCAGCAGTGAGGACTGGACCTCTGGAAACACCATATATTTT
once | TRBD1 | TRBJ1-2 | TRBV10-3 | CAISESSLGQDYGYTF | TGTGCCATCAGTGAGTCGTCACTGGGACAGGACTATGGCTACACCTTC